This T cell receptor beta chain was obtained from a study of T cells in Graves' hyperthyroidism and ophthalmopathy. Subjects aged 18 to 65 presented with newly diagnosed hyperthyroidism of less than 2 months' duration. Diagnoses were established using clinical symptoms, serum thyroxine and TRAb, thyroid ultrasound and orbital computed tomography. In germline, CDR1 is LNHDA, CDR2 SQIVND (reference sequence). The CDR3 contains 13 residues. V dropped 1 base and J dropped 6 bases, with 7 bases sitting between them. From RNA transcripts, TCR beta CDR3 regions were amplified. With the HTBI primer set, the TCR CDR3 went through a first round of RT-PCR. MiXCR was run by TCRdb on the multiplex PCR reads, yielding one entry per CDR3 protein. The sample shows 300,000 to 450,000 distinct CDR3 sequences, 15% of them seen only once.

The sequencing input was blood. The chain links TRBV19 to TRBJ1-5, with unresolved D. This receptor was taken from a woman aged 25-40 years with Graves' hyperthyroidism. The CDR3 bases are TGTGCCAGTAGTATAGGGCGAGGTCAGCCCCAGCATTTT. Its translation: CASSIGRGQPQHF.